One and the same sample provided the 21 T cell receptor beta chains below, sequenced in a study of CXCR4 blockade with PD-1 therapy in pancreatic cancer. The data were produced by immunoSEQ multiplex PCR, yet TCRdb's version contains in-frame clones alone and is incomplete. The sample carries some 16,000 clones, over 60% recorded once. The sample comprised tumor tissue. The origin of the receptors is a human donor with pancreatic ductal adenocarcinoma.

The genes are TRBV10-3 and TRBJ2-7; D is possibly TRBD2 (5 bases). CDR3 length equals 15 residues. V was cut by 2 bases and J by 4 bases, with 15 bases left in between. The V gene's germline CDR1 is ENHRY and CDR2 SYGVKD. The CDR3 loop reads CAISEDTNSGYEQYF. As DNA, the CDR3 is TGTGCCATCAGTGAGGACACCAACTCGGGGTACGAGCAGTACTTC.

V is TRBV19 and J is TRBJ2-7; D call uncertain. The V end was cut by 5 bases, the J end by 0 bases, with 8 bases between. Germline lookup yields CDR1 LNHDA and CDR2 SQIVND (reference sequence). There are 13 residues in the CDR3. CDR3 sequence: CASSPSTSYEQYF. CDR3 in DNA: TGTGCCAGTAGTCCGAGTACCTCCTACGAGCAGTACTTC.

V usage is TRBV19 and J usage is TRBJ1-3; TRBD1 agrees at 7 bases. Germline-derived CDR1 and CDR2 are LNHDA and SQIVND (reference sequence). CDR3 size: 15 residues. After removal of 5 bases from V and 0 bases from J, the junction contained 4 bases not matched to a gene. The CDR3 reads CASSWRQGSGNTIYF. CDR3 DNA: TGTGCCAGTAGTTGGAGACAGGGCTCTGGAAACACCATATATTTT. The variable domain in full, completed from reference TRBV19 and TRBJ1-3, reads DGGITQSPKYLFRKEGQNVTLSCEQNLNHDAMYWYRQDPGQGLRLIYYSQIVNDFQKGDIAEGYSVSREKKESFPLTVTSAQKNPTAFYLCASSWRQGSGNTIYFGEGSWLTVV.

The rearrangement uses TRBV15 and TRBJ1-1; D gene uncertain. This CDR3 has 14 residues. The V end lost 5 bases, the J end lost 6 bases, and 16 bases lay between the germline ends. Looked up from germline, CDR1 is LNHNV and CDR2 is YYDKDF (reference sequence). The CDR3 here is CATSGLRGTAEAFF. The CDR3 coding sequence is TGTGCCACCAGCGGCCTACGGGGAACGGCTGAAGCTTTCTTT.

CDR3 region: CASIWAPSNQPQHF. DNA for the CDR3: TGTGCCAGCATCTGGGCACCTAGCAATCAGCCCCAGCATTTT. The V and J genes are TRBV28 and TRBJ1-5; D remains ambiguous. V was shortened by 7 bases and J by 0 bases, with 10 bases between the two germline ends. Germline loops: CDR1 MDHEN, CDR2 SYDVKM. The CDR3 has 14 residues.

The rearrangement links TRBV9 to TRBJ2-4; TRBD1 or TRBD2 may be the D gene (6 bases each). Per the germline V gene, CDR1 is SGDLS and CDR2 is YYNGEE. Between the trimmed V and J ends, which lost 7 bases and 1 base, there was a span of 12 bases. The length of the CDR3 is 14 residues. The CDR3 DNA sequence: TGTGCCAGCGGGGGGCCTAGGGCCAAAAACATTCAGTACTTC. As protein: CASGGPRAKNIQYF.

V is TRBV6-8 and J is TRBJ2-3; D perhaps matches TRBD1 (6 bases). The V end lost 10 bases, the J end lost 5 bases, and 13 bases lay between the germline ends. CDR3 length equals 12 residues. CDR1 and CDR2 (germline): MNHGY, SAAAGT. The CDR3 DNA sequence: TGTGCCAACGGACAGAGCCGAGATACGCAGTATTTT. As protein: CANGQSRDTQYF.

DNA for the CDR3: TGTGCCTGGAGTGTACAGGGCCGTTCGGAGTTCTTC. It is translated as CAWSVQGRSEFF. The V call is TRBV30, the J call TRBJ2-1; D may be TRBD1 (6 bases). The CDR3 loop spans 12 amino acids. The germline gives CDR1 GTSNPN, CDR2 SVGIG (reference sequence). The V end lost 0 bases, the J end lost 14 bases, and 14 bases lay between the germline ends. Variable domain in full (rest from reference TRBV30 and TRBJ2-1): SQTIHQWPATLVQPVGSPLSLECTVEGTSNPNLYWYRQAAGRGLQLLFYSVGIGQISSEVPQNLSASRPQDRQFILSSKKLLLSDSGFYLCAWSVQGRSEFFGPGTRLTVL.

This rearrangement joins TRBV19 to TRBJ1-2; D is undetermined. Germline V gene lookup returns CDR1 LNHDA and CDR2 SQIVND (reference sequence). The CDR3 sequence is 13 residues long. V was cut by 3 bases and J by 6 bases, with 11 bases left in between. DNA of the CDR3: TGTGCCAGTAGTATTGAGGGCCTAAATGGCTACACCTTC. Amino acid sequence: CASSIEGLNGYTF.

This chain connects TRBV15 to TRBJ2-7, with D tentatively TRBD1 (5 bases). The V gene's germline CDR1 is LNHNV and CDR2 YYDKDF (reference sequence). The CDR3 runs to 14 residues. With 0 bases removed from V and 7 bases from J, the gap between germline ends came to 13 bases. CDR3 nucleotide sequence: TGTGCCACCAGCAGAGATCGAGCTCCAGGGGAGCAGTACTTC. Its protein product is CATSRDRAPGEQYF.

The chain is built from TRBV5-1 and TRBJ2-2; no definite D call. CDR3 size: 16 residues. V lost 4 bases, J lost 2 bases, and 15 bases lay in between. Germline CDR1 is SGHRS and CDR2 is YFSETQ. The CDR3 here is CASSQRTAANTGELFF. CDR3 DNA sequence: TGCGCCAGCAGCCAACGAACGGCCGCCAACACCGGGGAGCTGTTTTTT. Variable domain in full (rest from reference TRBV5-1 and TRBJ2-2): KAGVTQTPRYLIKTRGQQVTLSCSPISGHRSVSWYQQTPGQGLQFLFEYFSETQRNKGNFPGRFSGRQFSNSRSEMNVSTLELGDSALYLCASSQRTAANTGELFFGEGSRLTVL.

The CDR3 spells CASSQGLARVYEQYF. The CDR3 nucleotides read TGTGCCAGCAGTCAAGGACTAGCGAGGGTATACGAGCAGTACTTC. The V call is TRBV28, the J call TRBJ2-7, with TRBD2 matching over 9 bases. The V and J ends lost 5 bases and 4 bases, in that order; junction bases with no gene match: 9. The CDR3 has 15 amino acids. CDR1 is MDHEN and CDR2 is SYDVKM in the germline V gene. The variable domain in full, with the rest retrieved from reference TRBV28 and TRBJ2-7, is DVKVTQSSRYLVKRTGEKVFLECVQDMDHENMFWYRQDPGLGLRLIYFSYDVKMKEKGDIPEGYSVSREKKERFSLILESASTNQTSMYLCASSQGLARVYEQYFGPGTRLTVT.

The CDR3, as DNA: TGCGCCAGCAGCTTACTAGCGGGAGAAGAGACCCAGTACTTC. Its translation: CASSLLAGEETQYF. The V call is TRBV5-1, the J call TRBJ2-5, with 11 bases identical to TRBD2. The CDR3 consists of 14 residues. V lost 2 bases and J lost 3; bases outside the gene matches: 0. Germline CDR1 and CDR2: SGHRS and YFSETQ.

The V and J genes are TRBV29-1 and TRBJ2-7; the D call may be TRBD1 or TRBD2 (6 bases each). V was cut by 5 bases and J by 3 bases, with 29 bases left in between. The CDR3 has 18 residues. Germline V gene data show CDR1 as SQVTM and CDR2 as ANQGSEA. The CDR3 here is CSVFLPPRGTPNIYEQYF. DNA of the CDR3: TGCAGCGTTTTCCTCCCCCCCCGCGGGACACCTAATATCTACGAGCAGTACTTC.

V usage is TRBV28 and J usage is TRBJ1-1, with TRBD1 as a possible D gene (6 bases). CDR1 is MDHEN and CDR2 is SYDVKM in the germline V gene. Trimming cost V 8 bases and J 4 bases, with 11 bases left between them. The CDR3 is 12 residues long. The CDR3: CASERGGTEAFF. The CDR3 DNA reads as TGTGCCAGCGAAAGGGGGGGCACTGAAGCTTTCTTT.

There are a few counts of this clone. The chain's CDR3 is CASSVQGVGGEKLFF. The CDR3 coding sequence is TGTGCCAGTAGTGTGCAGGGGGTCGGCGGGGAAAAACTGTTTTTT. V and J are TRBV19 and TRBJ1-4, with 7 bases matching TRBD1. V lost 5 bases, J lost 8 bases, and 11 bases stayed unmatched. There are 15 residues in the CDR3. Germline loops: CDR1 LNHDA, CDR2 SQIVND (reference sequence).

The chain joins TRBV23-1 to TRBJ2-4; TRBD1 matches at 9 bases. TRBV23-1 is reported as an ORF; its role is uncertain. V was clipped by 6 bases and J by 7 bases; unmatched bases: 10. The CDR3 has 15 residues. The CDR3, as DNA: TGCGCCAGCAGCGTCCCGGGACAGGGAATGAACATTCAGTACTTC. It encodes CASSVPGQGMNIQYF.

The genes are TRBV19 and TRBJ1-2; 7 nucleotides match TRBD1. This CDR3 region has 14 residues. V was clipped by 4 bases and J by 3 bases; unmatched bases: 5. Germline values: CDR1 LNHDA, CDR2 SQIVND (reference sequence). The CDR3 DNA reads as TGTGCCAGTAGTACGGGGGACAGATACTATGGCTACACCTTC. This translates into CASSTGDRYYGYTF.

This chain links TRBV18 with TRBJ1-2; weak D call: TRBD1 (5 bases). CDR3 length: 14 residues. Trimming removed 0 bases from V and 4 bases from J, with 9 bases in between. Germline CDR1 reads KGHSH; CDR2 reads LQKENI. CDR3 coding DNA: TGTGCCAGCTCACCACCGTCCGGGGCCTATGGCTACACCTTC. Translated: CASSPPSGAYGYTF.

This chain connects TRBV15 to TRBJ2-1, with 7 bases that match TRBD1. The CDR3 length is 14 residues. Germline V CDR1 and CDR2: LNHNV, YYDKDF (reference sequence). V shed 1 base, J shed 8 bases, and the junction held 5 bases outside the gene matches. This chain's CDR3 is CATSRVGRGYEQFF. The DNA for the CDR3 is TGTGCCACCAGCAGAGTAGGCAGGGGGTATGAGCAGTTCTTC.

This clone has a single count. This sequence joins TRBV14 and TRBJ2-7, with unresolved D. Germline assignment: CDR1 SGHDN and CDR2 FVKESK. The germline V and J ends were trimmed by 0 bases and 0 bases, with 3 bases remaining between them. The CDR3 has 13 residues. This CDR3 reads CASSQDTSYEQYF. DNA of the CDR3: TGTGCCAGCAGCCAAGACACCTCCTACGAGCAGTACTTC.